This T cell receptor (beta chain) originates from a study of T cells after yellow fever vaccination. Study in general: Preparation of fractions with low cell numbers was performed using SMART-Seq v4 Ultra Low Input. Regarding the study as a whole: Post-booster reappearance was seen for most primary-vaccination clones (about 95% CD4, around 90% CD8).

TCRdb recomputed calls from the 5' RACE reads with MiXCR, one row per CDR3 protein. The top ten hold 20% to 25% of the sample, which has fewer than 450,000 distinct CDR3 sequences, about 4% seen once. Concerning this clonotype itself: Its antigen is not known.

The V and J ends lost 5 bases and 3 bases respectively, with 10 bases between them. Germline CDR1 MGHRA, CDR2 YSYEKL. The CDR3 has 13 amino acids. This sequence was found in a young man who received the YFV17D yellow fever vaccine. The sample consisted of PBMCs, taken 5 days after the yellow fever booster vaccination. The rearrangement links TRBV4-1 to TRBJ1-1; no definite D call. CDR3 residues: CASSSPQYTEAFF. CDR3 nucleotides: TGCGCCAGCAGCTCCCCACAGTACACTGAAGCTTTCTTT.